The text below deals with one TCR beta chain. The antigen remains undetermined. The data are from a study of cytomegalovirus exposure and HLA in healthy donors. Study observations and caveats: Productive status was seen about 90% or about 30% of the time for most TCR beta V segments in an earlier analysis.

PCR used 60 Vbeta primers and 13 Jbeta primers. Libraries were prepared by immunoSEQ multiplex PCR; TCRdb keeps only in-frame clonotypes and omits some of them. Of about 210,000 clones detected, more than 75% appear once; the ten largest clones hold 5.5% to 7.5%. Germline lookup yields CDR1 SGHVS and CDR2 FNYEAQ. The ends were cut back, 6 bases at V and 4 bases at J, with 18 bases in the middle. CDR3 length: 15 residues. Sequencing was done on a sample of PBMCs. The clonotype comes from a man aged 35-49 years in good health and CMV-seropositive. V usage is TRBV7-6 and J usage is TRBJ1-1; a possible D gene is TRBD1 (5 bases). CDR3 in amino acids: CASSSPLRGLTEAFF. In nucleotides, the CDR3 is TGTGCCAGCAGTTCCCCCCTTAGGGGACTCACTGAAGCTTTCTTT.